The 32 T cell receptor beta chains in this list originate from one sample, sequenced in a study of cytomegalovirus exposure and HLA in healthy donors. The PCR contained 60 Vbeta and 13 Jbeta primers. Generated by immunoSEQ multiplex PCR, the TCRdb table keeps only in-frame clones and is missing some. The sample includes 80,000 to 90,000 clones, 70% to 85% of them seen just once. The sequenced sample consisted of PBMCs. These TCRs come from a man aged 25-40 years in good health and CMV-seronegative.

The J gene is TRBJ1-6, the V gene TRBV7-8; 7 positions match TRBD1. V shed 5 bases and J 0 bases; nucleotides not matched to a gene: 4. CDR3 length: 16 amino acids. Germline V CDR1 and CDR2: SGHVS, FQNEAQ. This chain's CDR3 is CASSPTGSSYNSPLHF. The CDR3 bases are TGTGCCAGCAGCCCGACAGGGAGCTCCTATAATTCACCCCTCCACTTT.

The V and J genes are TRBV2 and TRBJ2-3; 13 bases are a match to TRBD2. CDR1 SNHLY and CDR2 FYNNEI come from the germline V gene. V dropped 0 bases and J dropped 5; count of bases not matched to a gene: 5. The CDR3 extends over 17 amino acids. The CDR3: CASSEAGLAGKLDTQYF. CDR3 DNA sequence: TGTGCCAGCAGTGAAGCGGGACTAGCGGGGAAGCTAGATACGCAGTATTTT.

This rearrangement joins TRBV5-4 to TRBJ2-2, with TRBD2 identical over 8 bases. After removal of 2 bases from V and 2 bases from J, the junction contained 2 bases not matched to a gene. CDR1 is SGHNT, CDR2 YYREEE, per germline (reference sequence). There are 15 residues in the CDR3. CDR3 nucleotides: TGTGCCAGCAGCTTAGCGGGGGCTAACACCGGGGAGCTGTTTTTT. As protein: CASSLAGANTGELFF. Full variable domain (outside the CDR3, taken from reference TRBV5-4 and TRBJ2-2): ETGVTQSPTHLIKTRGQQVTLRCSSQSGHNTVSWYQQALGQGPQFIFQYYREEENGRGNFPPRFSGLQFPNYSSELNVNALELDDSALYLCASSLAGANTGELFFGEGSRLTVL.

The CDR3 protein is CASSTRTGVTDTQYF. As DNA, the CDR3 is TGTGCCAGTAGTACCCGAACAGGGGTCACAGATACGCAGTATTTT. The rearrangement joins TRBV19 to TRBJ2-3; 7 bases line up with TRBD1. The CDR3 length is 15 residues. V shed 4 bases, J shed 2 bases, and the junction held 6 bases outside the gene matches. Germline CDR1 reads LNHDA; CDR2 reads SQIVND (reference sequence).

V and J are TRBV2 and TRBJ2-1; 7 nucleotides agree with TRBD1. The length of the CDR3 is 15 residues. With V trimmed by 6 bases and J by 2 bases, 7 bases remained unmatched. CDR1 and CDR2 (germline): SNHLY, FYNNEI. The CDR3: CASSRDREAYNEQFF. CDR3 sequence (DNA): TGTGCCAGCAGCCGAGACAGGGAAGCCTACAATGAGCAGTTCTTC.

The chain couples TRBV11-3 to TRBJ2-1; D is undetermined. Germline values: CDR1 SGHNT, CDR2 YENEEA. V lost 5 bases and J lost 7, with 6 bases in between. The CDR3 consists of 11 residues. Here the CDR3 reads CASSPQNEQFF. The CDR3 DNA reads TGTGCCAGCAGCCCCCAGAATGAGCAGTTCTTC.

The chain is built from TRBV19 and TRBJ1-5; 10 bases agree with TRBD1. The junction had 12 bases not matched to a gene; V was cut back by 6 bases and J by 7 bases. Looked up from germline, CDR1 is LNHDA and CDR2 is SQIVND (reference sequence). CDR3 size: 16 residues. CDR3 nucleotide sequence: TGTGCCAGTAGCGACCAGGGACAGGGGAATTTCCAGCCCCAGCATTTT. Translated: CASSDQGQGNFQPQHF. The full variable domain, rest sourced from reference TRBV19 and TRBJ1-5, is DGGITQSPKYLFRKEGQNVTLSCEQNLNHDAMYWYRQDPGQGLRLIYYSQIVNDFQKGDIAEGYSVSREKKESFPLTVTSAQKNPTAFYLCASSDQGQGNFQPQHFGDGTRLSIL.

V is TRBV7-3 and J is TRBJ1-1; TRBD1 matches 7 bases. This CDR3 is built from 15 residues. Germline CDR1 is SGHTA and CDR2 is FQGTGA. Germline trimming cut 5 bases from V and 0 bases from J; bases unmatched to any gene: 6. In nucleotides, the CDR3 is TGTGCCAGCAGCAGCCTAGGGGGCGTGAACACTGAAGCTTTCTTT. Protein product: CASSSLGGVNTEAFF.

The chain has TRBV5-1 and TRBJ2-5; 7 positions agree with TRBD1. The V gene end was trimmed by 3 bases and the J gene end by 1 base; junction bases not matched to a gene: 3. Per germline, CDR1 SGHRS and CDR2 YFSETQ. This CDR3 has 14 residues. CDR3 residues: CASSSGTAQETQYF. CDR3 coding DNA: TGCGCCAGCAGCTCTGGGACAGCCCAAGAGACCCAGTACTTC.

The chain has TRBV2 and TRBJ1-1, with unresolved D. V was pared by 2 bases and J by 3 bases, with 7 bases between. This CDR3 contains 13 residues. The germline CDR1 and CDR2 sequences are SNHLY and FYNNEI. The CDR3 sequence: CASSENYYTEAFF. The DNA of the CDR3 is TGTGCCAGCAGTGAAAACTACTACACTGAAGCTTTCTTT.

The rearrangement joins TRBV7-8 to TRBJ1-1; 7 bases line up with TRBD1. There are 16 residues in the CDR3. The germline V gene encodes CDR1 SGHVS and CDR2 FQNEAQ. Trimming took 5 bases from V and 1 from J; bases not matched to a gene: 10. This CDR3 reads CASSLRQGLGNTEAFF. DNA for the CDR3: TGTGCCAGCAGCCTCCGACAGGGCCTGGGGAACACTGAAGCTTTCTTT. The whole variable domain, filled in from reference TRBV7-8 and TRBJ1-1, reads GAGVSQSPRYKVAKRGQDVALRCDPISGHVSLFWYQQALGQGPEFLTYFQNEAQLDKSGLPSDRFFAERPEGSVSTLKIQRTQQEDSAVYLCASSLRQGLGNTEAFFGQGTRLTVV.

The chain combines TRBV29-1 with TRBJ2-5; 8 bases are a match to TRBD2. The CDR3 sequence is 13 residues long. Looked up from germline, CDR1 is SQVTM and CDR2 is ANQGSEA. V shed 5 bases, J shed 5 bases, and the junction held 7 bases outside the gene matches. CDR3 protein: CSVRGGRRETQYF. The CDR3 region has the DNA TGCAGCGTTCGCGGGGGGAGGCGGGAGACCCAGTACTTC.

The chain is built from TRBV15 and TRBJ1-5; D possibly corresponds to TRBD1 (5 bases). Trimming took off 2 bases at V and 6 bases at J, with 14 bases between the two ends. In germline, CDR1 is LNHNV, CDR2 YYDKDF (reference sequence). The CDR3 sequence is 15 residues long. CDR3 amino acids: CATSRTRQLSQPQHF. CDR3 DNA: TGTGCCACCAGCAGAACTCGACAGCTTTCTCAGCCCCAGCATTTT.

V usage is TRBV4-1 and J usage is TRBJ1-6; D is possibly TRBD1 (5 bases). The CDR3 length is 18 residues. The germline V gene encodes CDR1 MGHRA and CDR2 YSYEKL. Trimming pared 3 bases from V and 0 bases from J, leaving 15 bases between. The CDR3 loop reads CASSHSGTGGSYNSPLHF. Written as DNA, the CDR3 is TGCGCCAGCAGCCATTCCGGGACTGGGGGCTCCTATAATTCACCCCTCCACTTT.

This clone has a single count. The chain combines TRBV7-8 with TRBJ2-7; tentative D call: TRBD2 (6 bases). CDR3 length equals 15 residues. Between the trimmed V and J ends, which lost 5 bases and 7 bases, there was a span of 21 bases. CDR1 and CDR2 from the germline V gene are SGHVS and FQNEAQ. DNA for the CDR3: TGTGCCAGCAGCACAAGGGGCCGGGAGTTAGGGGAGCAGTACTTC. Translating it yields CASSTRGRELGEQYF. The full variable domain, in which reference TRBV7-8 and TRBJ2-7 provide the parts outside the CDR3, is GAGVSQSPRYKVAKRGQDVALRCDPISGHVSLFWYQQALGQGPEFLTYFQNEAQLDKSGLPSDRFFAERPEGSVSTLKIQRTQQEDSAVYLCASSTRGRELGEQYFGPGTRLTVT.

This chain links TRBV5-1 with TRBJ1-5; 7 bases align to TRBD1. The CDR3 loop spans 13 amino acids. The V and J ends lost 3 bases and 5 bases, in that order; junction bases with no gene match: 2. Per germline, CDR1 SGHRS and CDR2 YFSETQ. CDR3 residues: CASSSDRDQPQHF. The CDR3 DNA reads as TGCGCCAGCAGCTCCGACAGGGATCAGCCCCAGCATTTT.

The V and J genes are TRBV18 and TRBJ2-1; 7 nucleotides match TRBD2. The CDR3 is made up of 14 amino acids. The trim removed 1 base at V and 9 bases at J, leaving 6 bases unmatched. The germline CDR1 and CDR2 sequences are KGHSH and LQKENI. CDR3 residues: CASSPLRREGEQFF. The DNA of the CDR3 is TGTGCCAGCTCACCACTTCGAAGGGAGGGTGAGCAGTTCTTC.

V usage is TRBV14 and J usage is TRBJ1-1, with unresolved D. The CDR3 has 15 residues. The V end was cut by 5 bases, the J end by 7 bases, with 20 bases between. CDR1 and CDR2 from the germline V gene are SGHDN and FVKESK. The CDR3 reads CASSSIALQWHEAFF. The CDR3 bases are TGTGCCAGCAGCTCCATCGCCCTTCAGTGGCATGAAGCTTTCTTT. The variable domain in full, completed from reference TRBV14 and TRBJ1-1, reads EAGVTQFPSHSVIEKGQTVTLRCDPISGHDNLYWYRRVMGKEIKFLLHFVKESKQDESGMPNNRFLAERTGGTYSTLKVQPAELEDSGVYFCASSSIALQWHEAFFGQGTRLTVV.

This chain joins TRBV11-3 and TRBJ2-1, with TRBD2 matching over 10 bases. J gave up 5 bases and V 0 bases, and 13 bases lay outside the gene matches. Germline CDR1 and CDR2: SGHNT and YENEEA. CDR3 length: 19 residues. DNA of the CDR3: TGTGCCAGCAGCTTAGAAACCCGGTTGAGGCTAGCGGGGGACAATGAGCAGTTCTTC. It yields the protein CASSLETRLRLAGDNEQFF.

This clone was counted a single time. V and J are TRBV28 and TRBJ2-5; tentatively, D is TRBD1 (6 bases). V lost 5 bases and J lost 6, with 13 bases in between. Germline loops: CDR1 MDHEN, CDR2 SYDVKM. The CDR3 consists of 13 residues. The CDR3 coding sequence is TGTGCCAGCAGTCTCAACAGGGCGCAGACCCAGTACTTC. Protein product: CASSLNRAQTQYF.

This chain joins TRBV13 and TRBJ2-3; unclear D gene. Germline assignment: CDR1 PRHDT and CDR2 FYEKMQ (reference sequence). The V and J ends lost 4 bases and 3 bases respectively, with 11 bases between them. CDR3 length: 14 amino acids. The DNA of the CDR3 is TGTGCCAGCAGCTCCGAGGAGCCGACAGATACGCAGTATTTT. Translated, it gives CASSSEEPTDTQYF. The full variable domain, completed using reference TRBV13 and TRBJ2-3, is AAGVIQSPRHLIKEKRETATLKCYPIPRHDTVYWYQQGPGQDPQFLISFYEKMQSDKGSIPDRFSAQQFSDYHSELNMSSLELGDSALYFCASSSEEPTDTQYFGPGTRLTVL.

The rearrangement links TRBV5-1 to TRBJ1-4, with D possibly TRBD1 on 6 matching bases. This CDR3 contains 18 residues. Looked up from germline, CDR1 is SGHRS and CDR2 is YFSETQ. The V end lost 0 bases, the J end lost 0 bases, and 15 bases lay between the germline ends. CDR3 sequence: CASSLDVNRETTNEKLFF. The CDR3, as DNA: TGCGCCAGCAGCTTGGATGTTAACAGGGAAACAACTAATGAAAAACTGTTTTTT.

This clone was found a few times. The rearrangement joins TRBV6-1 to TRBJ1-1; D perhaps matches TRBD1 (5 bases). The germline V gene has CDR1 MNHNS and CDR2 SASEGT. This CDR3 comprises 18 residues. V was pared by 0 bases and J by 4 bases, with 21 bases between. CDR3 coding DNA: TGTGCCAGCAGTGAAGCGCTTCGGGCCGCGTTTCAGGGCACTGAAGCTTTCTTT. It specifies CASSEALRAAFQGTEAFF.

This clone was counted once. The CDR3 sequence: CASSLHSGAGGSSEQYF. The CDR3 DNA follows: TGTGCCAGCAGCTTACATTCGGGCGCCGGAGGTTCTTCCGAGCAGTACTTC. The chain joins TRBV7-3 to TRBJ2-7; a weak D match, TRBD2 (5 bases). The V gene lost 2 bases and the J gene lost 6 bases, with 23 bases spanning the gap. CDR3 length: 17 residues. Germline V gene lookup returns CDR1 SGHTA and CDR2 FQGTGA. Based on the CDR3 plus reference TRBV7-3 and TRBJ2-7, the full variable domain is GAGVSQTPSNKVTEKGKYVELRCDPISGHTALYWYRQSLGQGPEFLIYFQGTGAADDSGLPNDRFFAVRPEGSVSTLKIQRTERGDSAVYLCASSLHSGAGGSSEQYFGPGTRLTVT.

As for this clone: Other DNA variants within this sample encode the same CDR3. This chain uses TRBV28 with TRBJ1-1; 7 nucleotides match TRBD1. CDR3 length: 14 amino acids. Germline lookup yields CDR1 MDHEN and CDR2 SYDVKM. V lost 4 bases and J lost 0; bases outside the gene matches: 2. CDR3 coding DNA: TGTGCCAGCAGTTCGGGACAGCTGAACACTGAAGCTTTCTTT. Translation gives CASSSGQLNTEAFF.

The rearrangement uses TRBV4-3 and TRBJ1-1; tentative D call: TRBD1 (6 bases). The V gene lost 0 bases and the J gene lost 0 bases, with 11 bases spanning the gap. Germline V CDR1 and CDR2: LGHNA, YSLEER. The CDR3 runs to 16 residues. CDR3 in DNA: TGCGCCAGCAGCCAAGATGGGCAGGGGTTGAACACTGAAGCTTTCTTT. Translated: CASSQDGQGLNTEAFF.

This chain connects TRBV7-9 to TRBJ2-6; D is uncertain. Trimming removed 3 bases at V and 0 bases at J, with 12 bases between. There are 17 residues in the CDR3. Germline loops: CDR1 SEHNR, CDR2 FQNEAQ (reference sequence). CDR3 in amino acids: CASSLERRSSGANVLTF. The CDR3 DNA sequence: TGTGCCAGCAGCTTGGAGAGGCGTAGCTCTGGGGCCAACGTCCTGACTTTC. Filled out from reference TRBV7-9 and TRBJ2-6, the complete variable domain reads DTGVSQNPRHKITKRGQNVTFRCDPISEHNRLYWYRQTLGQGPEFLTYFQNEAQLEKSRLLSDRFSAERPKGSFSTLEIQRTEQGDSAMYLCASSLERRSSGANVLTFGAGSRLTVL.

V gene TRBV2 combines with J gene TRBJ2-7, with TRBD1 matching over 10 bases. With 1 base clipped from V and 2 bases from J, the junction kept 5 bases outside the gene matches. Germline values: CDR1 SNHLY, CDR2 FYNNEI. This CDR3 has 16 residues. Here the CDR3 DNA reads TGTGCCAGCAGTGAAGGTAGCGGACAGGGGGCCTACGAGCAGTACTTC. Translation: CASSEGSGQGAYEQYF. The whole variable domain, remainder taken from reference TRBV2 and TRBJ2-7, is EPEVTQTPSHQVTQMGQEVILRCVPISNHLYFYWYRQILGQKVEFLVSFYNNEISEKSEIFDDQFSVERPDGSNFTLKIRSTKLEDSAMYFCASSEGSGQGAYEQYFGPGTRLTVT.

The count of this clone is one. The genes are TRBV7-3 and TRBJ1-1; tentatively, D is TRBD1 (5 bases). V was trimmed by 5 bases and J by 1 base, leaving 14 bases between them. CDR3 length: 15 residues. Per the germline V gene, CDR1 is SGHTA and CDR2 is FQGTGA. CDR3 residues: CASSKRGQGNTEAFF. CDR3 in DNA: TGTGCCAGCAGCAAAAGGGGTCAGGGGAACACTGAAGCTTTCTTT.

V is TRBV9 and J is TRBJ2-3; 7 positions agree with TRBD2. Germline V lookup: CDR1 SGDLS, CDR2 YYNGEE. The CDR3 runs 15 residues. The junction had 3 bases not matched to a gene; V was cut back by 0 bases and J by 2 bases. In DNA, the CDR3 is TGTGCCAGCAGCGTAGGGGGGGGGTTCACAGATACGCAGTATTTT. Translating gives CASSVGGGFTDTQYF. Looking up the rest from reference TRBV9 and TRBJ2-3 gives the full variable domain: DSGVTQTPKHLITATGQRVTLRCSPRSGDLSVYWYQQSLDQGLQFLIQYYNGEERAKGNILERFSAQQFPDLHSELNLSSLELGDSALYFCASSVGGGFTDTQYFGPGTRLTVL.

The rearrangement links TRBV2 to TRBJ1-6; 7 bases agree with TRBD1. The J segment lost 10 bases and the V segment lost 4 bases, leaving 10 bases of the junction unmatched. This CDR3 has 15 amino acids. CDR1 is SNHLY, CDR2 FYNNEI, per germline. The chain's CDR3 is CASSGTTGIGSPLHF. The CDR3, as DNA: TGTGCCAGCAGTGGAACGACAGGGATAGGATCACCCCTCCACTTT.

The chain links TRBV28 to TRBJ2-7; a weak D match, TRBD2 (6 bases). The V gene lost 5 bases and the J gene lost 5 bases, with 16 bases spanning the gap. This CDR3 is 14 amino acids long. CDR1 and CDR2 (germline): MDHEN, SYDVKM. The CDR3: CASSRGVEFDEQYF. CDR3 coding DNA: TGTGCCAGCAGTCGCGGGGTAGAGTTCGACGAGCAGTACTTC. Using reference TRBV28 and TRBJ2-7 for the parts outside the CDR3, the full variable domain is DVKVTQSSRYLVKRTGEKVFLECVQDMDHENMFWYRQDPGLGLRLIYFSYDVKMKEKGDIPEGYSVSREKKERFSLILESASTNQTSMYLCASSRGVEFDEQYFGPGTRLTVT.